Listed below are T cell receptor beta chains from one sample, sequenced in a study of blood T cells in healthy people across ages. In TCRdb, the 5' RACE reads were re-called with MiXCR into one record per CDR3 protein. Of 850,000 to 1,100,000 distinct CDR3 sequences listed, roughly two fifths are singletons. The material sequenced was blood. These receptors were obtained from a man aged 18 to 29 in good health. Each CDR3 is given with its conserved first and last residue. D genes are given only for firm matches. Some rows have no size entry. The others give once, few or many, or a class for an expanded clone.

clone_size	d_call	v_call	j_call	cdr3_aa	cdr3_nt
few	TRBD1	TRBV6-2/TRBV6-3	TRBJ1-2	CASSRTGYNYGYTF	TGTGCCAGCAGTCGGACAGGGTACAACTATGGCTACACCTTC
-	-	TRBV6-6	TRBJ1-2	CASSKRAGHPNYGYTF	TGTGCCAGCAGCAAGAGGGCAGGGCACCCTAACTATGGCTACACCTTC
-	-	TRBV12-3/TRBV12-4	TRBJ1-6	CASSRVGYNSPLHF	TGTGCCAGCAGCCGTGTCGGGTATAATTCACCCCTCCACTTT
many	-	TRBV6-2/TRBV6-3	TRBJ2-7	CASSYSQTYEQYF	TGTGCCAGCAGTTACAGTCAGACCTACGAGCAGTACTTC
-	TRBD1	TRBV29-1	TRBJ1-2	CSVRDRAIGYTF	TGCAGCGTCAGGGACAGGGCCATTGGCTACACCTTC
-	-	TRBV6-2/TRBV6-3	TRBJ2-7	CASSLTGPNYEQYF	TGTGCCAGCAGTTTAACCGGGCCGAACTACGAGCAGTACTTC
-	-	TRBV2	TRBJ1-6	CASSWTVSGSPLHF	TGTGCCAGCAGTTGGACAGTCTCCGGGTCACCCCTCCACTTT
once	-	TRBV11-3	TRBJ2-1	CASSKSGASYNEQFF	TGTGCCAGCAGCAAAAGTGGGGCCTCCTACAATGAGCAGTTCTTC
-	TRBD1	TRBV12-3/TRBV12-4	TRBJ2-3	CASSGRGKADTQYF	TGTGCCAGCAGTGGCAGGGGGAAAGCAGATACGCAGTATTTT
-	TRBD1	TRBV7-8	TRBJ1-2	CASSLGGTVANYGYTF	TGTGCCAGCAGCTTAGGGGGGACAGTAGCTAACTATGGCTACACCTTC
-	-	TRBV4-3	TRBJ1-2	CASSQDNKGGHTF	TGCGCCAGCAGCCAAGACAACAAGGGTGGCCACACCTTC
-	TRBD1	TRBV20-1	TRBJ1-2	CSARARGRRGYTF	TGCAGTGCTAGAGCCAGGGGGCGCCGGGGCTACACCTTC
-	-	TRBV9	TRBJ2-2	CASRLGAIGELFF	TGTGCCAGCAGATTAGGGGCTATCGGGGAGCTGTTTTTT
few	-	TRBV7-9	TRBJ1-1	CASSPQGVRTEAFF	TGTGCCAGCAGCCCACAGGGTGTGAGAACTGAAGCTTTCTTT
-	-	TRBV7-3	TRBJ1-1	CASSQDPGQRSSEAFF	TGTGCCAGCAGCCAGGATCCTGGACAGAGGTCTTCTGAAGCTTTCTTT
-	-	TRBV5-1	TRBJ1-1	CASSYTGKASSSTEAFF	TGCGCCAGCAGCTATACAGGGAAGGCGAGTAGTAGCACTGAAGCTTTCTTT
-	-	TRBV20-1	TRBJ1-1	CSARGRGRTEAFF	TGCAGTGCTAGAGGGCGGGGGAGGACTGAAGCTTTCTTT
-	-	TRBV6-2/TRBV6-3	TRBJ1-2	CASSYSDIGRGGYTF	TGTGCCAGCAGTTACTCGGATATTGGGCGAGGAGGCTACACCTTC
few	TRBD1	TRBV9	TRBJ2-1	CASSSRHSQGVGNEQFF	TGTGCCAGCAGCAGCCGGCATTCACAGGGGGTAGGCAATGAGCAGTTCTTC
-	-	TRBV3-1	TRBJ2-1	CASSDRTNNEQFF	TGTGCCAGCAGCGATAGGACAAACAATGAGCAGTTCTTC
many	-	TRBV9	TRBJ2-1	CASSVASYNEQFF	TGTGCCAGCAGCGTAGCCTCCTACAATGAGCAGTTCTTC
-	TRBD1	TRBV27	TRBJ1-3	CASSTGQTGNTIYF	TGTGCCAGCAGTACGGGACAGACTGGAAACACCATATATTTT
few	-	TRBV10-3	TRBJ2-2	CAISSLTVTGELFF	TGTGCTATCAGTTCTTTGACTGTTACCGGGGAGCTGTTTTTT
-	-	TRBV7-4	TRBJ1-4	CASSLVASGVGEKLFF	TGTGCCAGCAGCTTAGTTGCCTCAGGCGTGGGAGAAAAACTGTTTTTT
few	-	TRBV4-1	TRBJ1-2	CASSQELQEYYGYTF	TGCGCCAGCAGCCAAGAGTTACAGGAGTACTATGGCTACACCTTC
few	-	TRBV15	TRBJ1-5	CATSSGTGSQPQHF	TGTGCCACCAGCAGTGGAACAGGGTCTCAGCCCCAGCATTTT
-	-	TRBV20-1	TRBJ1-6	CSAPEVLTGSPLHF	TGCAGTGCTCCAGAGGTTCTTACGGGCTCACCCCTCCACTTT
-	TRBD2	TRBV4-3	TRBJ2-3	CASSQDRGGLAARDSTQYF	TGCGCCAGCAGCCAAGATCGAGGAGGACTAGCGGCACGGGACTCGACGCAGTATTTT
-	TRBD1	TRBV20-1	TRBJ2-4	CSASNSTGVSRKYF	TGCAGTGCCTCGAATTCGACAGGGGTTAGTAGAAAGTACTTC
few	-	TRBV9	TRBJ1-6	CASSPSRTDSPLHF	TGTGCCAGCAGCCCTAGCAGGACAGATTCACCCCTCCACTTT
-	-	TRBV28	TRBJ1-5	CASSLLGAAQPQHF	TGTGCCAGCAGTTTATTGGGGGCAGCTCAGCCCCAGCATTTT